This entry lists 10 T cell receptor beta chains sequenced from one sample in a study of blood T cell repertoires in COVID-19. The assay was immunoSEQ multiplex PCR, and TCRdb's table has in-frame clones only and misses some. The data hold about 320,000 clones, with approximately 88% observed a single time. Sequenced: peripheral blood. Receptors were obtained from a woman in her 30s with COVID-19, enrolled during active disease.

V and J are TRBV14 and TRBJ2-7, with no clear D. CDR3 length: 11 residues. Trimming removed 3 bases from V and 10 bases from J, with 10 bases in between. The V gene's germline CDR1 is SGHDN and CDR2 FVKESK. CDR3 nucleotide sequence: TGTGCCAGCAGCCATGGTGCCAGACAGTACTTC. As protein: CASSHGARQYF.

This chain connects TRBV23-1 to TRBJ1-1, with D tentatively TRBD1 (6 bases). TRBV23-1 is filed as an ORF, its function uncertain. V gave up 0 bases and J gave up 0 bases, with 17 bases separating them. The CDR3 totals 18 residues. CDR3 in amino acids: CASSQSNRWGPMNTEAFF. The CDR3 nucleotides are TGCGCCAGCAGTCAATCGAACAGGTGGGGGCCTATGAACACTGAAGCTTTCTTT.

This clone was seen just once. V and J are TRBV7-2 and TRBJ2-1, with TRBD1 matching 7 bases. Germline V gene lookup returns CDR1 SGHTA and CDR2 FQGNSA. The CDR3 sequence is 11 residues long. Trimming at V came to 5 bases and at J to 15 bases, leaving 7 bases not matched to a gene. CDR3 protein: CASSPDRVAFF. The CDR3, as DNA: TGTGCCAGCAGCCCAGACAGGGTTGCGTTCTTC.

This chain joins TRBV5-6 and TRBJ1-2; D not certain. CDR1 SGHDT and CDR2 YYEEEE come from the germline V gene. This CDR3 comprises 13 residues. The V and J ends lost 3 bases and 1 base respectively, with 7 bases between them. In nucleotides, the CDR3 is TGTGCCAGCAGCTCCCTTATTAACTATGGCTACACCTTC. It is translated as CASSSLINYGYTF.

J is TRBJ1-4 and V is TRBV5-6, with a tentative D call TRBD1 (6 bases). CDR1 and CDR2 (germline): SGHDT, YYEEEE. This CDR3 has 15 amino acids. Trimming shortened V by 0 bases and J by 5 bases, and 11 bases separated the two germline ends. The CDR3 region is CASSLARGVNEKLFF. The DNA of the CDR3 is TGTGCCAGCAGCTTGGCCAGGGGAGTCAATGAAAAACTGTTTTTT.

This sequence joins TRBV4-3 and TRBJ2-4; D uncertain. V lost 2 bases, J lost 0 bases, and 5 bases lay in between. The CDR3 has 14 amino acids. CDR1 and CDR2 from the germline V gene are LGHNA and YSLEER. The CDR3 DNA is TGCGCCAGCAGCCAACGAGCAGCCAAAAACATTCAGTACTTC. Translated, it gives CASSQRAAKNIQYF.

The gene calls are TRBV6-6 and TRBJ1-1; D remains ambiguous. Germline V gives CDR1 MNHNY, CDR2 SVGAGI (reference sequence). This CDR3 region has 13 residues. Trimming removed 5 bases from V and 1 base from J, with 8 bases in between. The CDR3 nucleotides read TGTGCCAGCAGTCTGGGCCCGAACACTGAAGCTTTCTTT. Translating it yields CASSLGPNTEAFF.

The gene calls are TRBV6-5 and TRBJ1-3, with D unresolved. This CDR3 has 15 amino acids. Trimming left V 0 bases short and J 4 bases short, with 10 bases between. The V gene's germline CDR1 is MNHEY and CDR2 SVGAGI. In DNA form, the CDR3 reads TGTGCCAGCAGTTACTCCCGCGATCTGGGAAACACCATATATTTT. This codes for CASSYSRDLGNTIYF.

The CDR3 bases are TGTGCCAGCAGCCAAGTGTCGACACTGGGTAATGAAAAACTGTTTTTT. Protein: CASSQVSTLGNEKLFF. The chain joins TRBV3-1 (or the pseudogene TRBV3-2) to TRBJ1-4; D call uncertain. The V gene's germline CDR1 is LGHDT and CDR2 YNNKEL (reference sequence). This CDR3 is 16 amino acids long. The germline V and J ends were trimmed by 1 base and 4 bases, with 13 bases remaining between them.

This chain joins TRBV11-2 and TRBJ2-1; 8 nucleotides line up with TRBD2. The germline V gene has CDR1 SGHAT and CDR2 FQNNGV. The CDR3 has 14 residues. Germline trimming cut 2 bases from V and 5 bases from J; bases unmatched to any gene: 2. This CDR3 is CASSLTSGNNEQFF. CDR3 nucleotides: TGTGCCAGCAGCTTAACTAGCGGCAACAATGAGCAGTTCTTC. Looking up the rest from reference TRBV11-2 and TRBJ2-1 gives the full variable domain: EAGVAQSPRYKIIEKRQSVAFWCNPISGHATLYWYQQILGQGPKLLIQFQNNGVVDDSQLPKDRFSAERLKGVDSTLKIQPAKLEDSAVYLCASSLTSGNNEQFFGPGTRLTVL.